One T cell receptor beta chain is described in this entry. The source of the sample is a study of blood T cell repertoires in COVID-19. The CDR3 loop spans 13 amino acids. Losses at the gene ends were 9 bases for V and 7 bases for J; bases not matched to a gene: 7. Germline V gives CDR1 MGHDK, CDR2 SYGVNS. Only in-frame clones appear in the TCRdb table, and some are missing; sequencing was by immunoSEQ multiplex PCR. The top ten clones hold more than 3% of a sample with about 53,000 clones, roughly 90% of them seen once. Sequencing was done on a sample of peripheral blood. The chain recombines TRBV25-1 with TRBJ2-3, with 10 bases matching TRBD2. This receptor was obtained from a human donor in a cohort sampled during active COVID-19. CDR3 DNA sequence: TGTGCCAGTCAGAGCGGGGGGGCATATACGCAGTATTTT. Translating gives CASQSGGAYTQYF.